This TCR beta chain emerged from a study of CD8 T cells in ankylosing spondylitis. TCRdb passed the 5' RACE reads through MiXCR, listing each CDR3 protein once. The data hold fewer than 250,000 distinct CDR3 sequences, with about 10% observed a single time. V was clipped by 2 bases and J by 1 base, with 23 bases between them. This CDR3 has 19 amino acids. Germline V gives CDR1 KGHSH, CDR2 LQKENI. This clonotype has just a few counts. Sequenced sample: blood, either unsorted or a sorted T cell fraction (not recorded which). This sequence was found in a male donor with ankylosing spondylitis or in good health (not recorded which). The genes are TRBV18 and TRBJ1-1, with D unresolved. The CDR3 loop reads CASSPTSPRSAAWNTEAFF. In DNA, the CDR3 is TGTGCCAGCTCACCAACTTCCCCACGATCGGCAGCCTGGAACACTGAAGCTTTCTTT.